Listed here are 2 T cell receptor beta chains from one sample, sequenced in a study of cytomegalovirus exposure and HLA in healthy donors. Primers for the PCR totalled 60 Vbeta and 13 Jbeta. Some clones are missing from TCRdb's copy, which holds only in-frame ones; the method was immunoSEQ multiplex PCR. The sample lists under 150,000 clones, about 78% occurring once. Sample: PBMCs. Receptors were obtained from a man aged 45-65 years in good health and CMV-seropositive.

This clone was observed a single time. This rearrangement joins TRBV2 to TRBJ2-2; TRBD1 aligns across 7 bases. CDR3 length: 14 residues. V gave up 4 bases and J gave up 3 bases; unmatched junction bases: 2. The germline gives CDR1 SNHLY, CDR2 FYNNEI. CDR3 nucleotide sequence: TGTGCCAGCAGTGGGGACAGCCACACCGGGGAGCTGTTTTTT. Encoded protein: CASSGDSHTGELFF.

This clone turned up a few times. V is TRBV5-1 and J is TRBJ1-1; D is unclear. Germline V gives CDR1 SGHRS, CDR2 YFSETQ. CDR3 size: 14 residues. The V gene lost 2 bases and the J gene lost 5 bases, with 13 bases spanning the gap. CDR3 nucleotides: TGCGCCAGCAGCTTAGAGGGAATCGCGACTGAAGCTTTCTTT. Its protein product is CASSLEGIATEAFF. The complete variable domain, with remaining parts taken from reference TRBV5-1 and TRBJ1-1, reads KAGVTQTPRYLIKTRGQQVTLSCSPISGHRSVSWYQQTPGQGLQFLFEYFSETQRNKGNFPGRFSGRQFSNSRSEMNVSTLELGDSALYLCASSLEGIATEAFFGQGTRLTVV.